This T cell receptor beta chain was identified in a study of blood T cells in healthy people across ages. A second PCR of 7 to 11 cycles used a sample-barcoded 5' primer and a J-beta primer mix. One entry per CDR3 protein results from TCRdb running MiXCR on the 5' RACE reads. The table shows more than 600,000 distinct CDR3 sequences, with around 25% occurring only once. The J segment lost 2 bases and the V segment lost 8 bases, leaving 8 bases of the junction unmatched. CDR3 length: 15 residues. The germline V gene encodes CDR1 KGHSH and CDR2 LQKENI. These data also formed part of another study, on T cells of mothers and their children.

Sequencing used blood. The chain couples TRBV18 to TRBJ1-5, with 8 bases identical to TRBD1. The sequence derives from a boy between 10 and 17 years old in good health. The CDR3 nucleotides read TGTGCCAGCCCATCGACAGGGGAAGGCAATCAGCCCCAGCATTTT. This gives the protein CASPSTGEGNQPQHF.